The next 16 T cell receptor beta chains were all read from a single sample in a study of OX40 agonist ivuxolimab in advanced cancers. The protocol used for the library was the immunoSEQ multiplex PCR assay. Here the immuneACCESS table is served through TCRdb, limited to in-frame sequences with V and J called. Missing clones are a known gap in these copies; in checked studies unresolved V genes cover under half, and the rest lacks a known reason. In all, the sample holds tens of thousands of clones, and roughly 91% of those were seen once. The ten top clones hold 0.32% of the sample. The source was CD4+ or CD8+ T cells sorted from blood, collected in a trial of the OX40 agonist ivuxolimab. All receptors derive from an adult with an advanced solid tumor such as melanoma, head and neck, liver or kidney cancer.

In its sample, this clone was seen once. The CDR3 loop is CASSLERQGASSNQPQHF. For the CDR3, the DNA is TGTGCCAGCAGCTTAGAGCGACAGGGGGCATCAAGCAATCAGCCCCAGCATTTT. The chain combines TRBV7-9 with TRBJ1-5; 10 bases fit TRBD1. This CDR3 has 18 residues. V lost 1 base and J lost 1; bases outside the gene matches: 7. Germline CDR1 and CDR2: SEHNR and FQNEAQ (reference sequence).

The V call is TRBV28, the J call TRBJ1-3; weak D call: TRBD1 (6 bases). Germline values: CDR1 MDHEN, CDR2 SYDVKM. V was cut by 3 bases and J by 0 bases, with 12 bases left in between. CDR3 length: 16 amino acids. In DNA, the CDR3 is TGTGCCAGCAGTTTGGGGGGCTTAAACTCTGGAAACACCATATATTTT. This encodes CASSLGGLNSGNTIYF. Filled out from reference TRBV28 and TRBJ1-3, the complete variable domain reads DVKVTQSSRYLVKRTGEKVFLECVQDMDHENMFWYRQDPGLGLRLIYFSYDVKMKEKGDIPEGYSVSREKKERFSLILESASTNQTSMYLCASSLGGLNSGNTIYFGEGSWLTVV.

CDR3 sequence reads: CAGSLGDTQYF. Here the CDR3 DNA reads TGTGCCGGGTCCTTGGGGGATACGCAGTATTTT. The chain has TRBV7-9 and TRBJ2-3; no firm D call. This CDR3 is 11 amino acids long. V was cut by 11 bases and J by 6 bases, with 12 bases left in between. Germline-derived CDR1 and CDR2 are SEHNR and FQNEAQ (reference sequence).

V is TRBV4-1 and J is TRBJ1-6; 8 bases fit TRBD1. The CDR3 spans 18 residues. With V trimmed by 4 bases and J by 5 bases, 13 bases remained unmatched. Per the germline V gene, CDR1 is MGHRA and CDR2 is YSYEKL. Here the CDR3 DNA reads TGCGCCAGCAGCCGAAGGACAGGGCCCCTCCTGGATAATTCACCCCTCCACTTT. Translated: CASSRRTGPLLDNSPLHF.

This rearrangement joins TRBV19 to TRBJ1-1, with 7 nucleotides matching TRBD1. The germline V gene has CDR1 LNHDA and CDR2 SQIVND (reference sequence). V was clipped by 1 base and J by 2 bases; unmatched bases: 7. This CDR3 is 16 amino acids long. The CDR3 spells CASSIAGGLRNTEAFF. The DNA for the CDR3 is TGTGCCAGTAGTATAGCAGGGGGTTTACGAAACACTGAAGCTTTCTTT.

This rearrangement joins TRBV7-9 to TRBJ1-6; D call uncertain. The CDR3 length is 14 residues. CDR1 SEHNR and CDR2 FQNEAQ come from the germline V gene (reference sequence). V was shortened by 0 bases and J by 0 bases, with 0 bases between the two germline ends. DNA for the CDR3: TGTGCCAGCAGCTTAGCCTCCTATAATTCACCCCTCCACTTT. Translated, it gives CASSLASYNSPLHF.

The chain has TRBV10-2 and TRBJ1-3; TRBD1 matches 10 bases. The CDR3 is 16 amino acids. From germline, CDR1 is WSHSY and CDR2 SAAADI. V dropped 6 bases and J dropped 3; count of bases not matched to a gene: 8. CDR3 DNA: TGCGCCAGCAGGAATTGGGGGACAGGGGATGGAAACACCATATATTTT. It translates to CASRNWGTGDGNTIYF.

DNA of the CDR3: TGTGCCAGCAGTTGTGACAGCTACGAGCAGTACGTC. The encoded protein is CASSCDSYEQYV. J is TRBJ2-7 and V is TRBV28, with D perhaps TRBD1 (5 bases). Between the trimmed V and J ends, which lost 4 bases and 3 bases, there was a span of 7 bases. CDR3 length: 12 amino acids. The germline gives CDR1 MDHEN, CDR2 SYDVKM.

V usage is TRBV5-4 and J usage is TRBJ1-2, with 8 bases identical to TRBD1. Germline V gene sequence: CDR1 SGHNT, CDR2 YYREEE (reference sequence). The CDR3 consists of 16 residues. Trimming removed 4 bases from V and 2 bases from J; junction bases left unmatched: 10. The CDR3 loop is CASSRQDRAPNYGYTF. CDR3 nucleotides: TGTGCCAGCAGCCGACAGGACAGGGCTCCGAACTATGGCTACACCTTC.

The chain joins TRBV2 to TRBJ2-1; D unclear. Trimming took off 5 bases at V and 2 bases at J, with 1 base between the two ends. The CDR3 sequence is 11 residues long. CDR1 SNHLY and CDR2 FYNNEI come from the germline V gene. CDR3 nucleotides: TGTGCCAGCAGTCCCTACAATGAGCAGTTCTTC. Encoded protein: CASSPYNEQFF.

The chain carries TRBV19 and TRBJ1-3; possibly TRBD1 for D (6 bases). This CDR3 is 14 amino acids long. Germline V gives CDR1 LNHDA, CDR2 SQIVND (reference sequence). Trimming took off 5 bases at V and 3 bases at J, with 11 bases between the two ends. CDR3 in amino acids: CASSQRGFGNTIYF. CDR3 nucleotide sequence: TGTGCCAGTAGTCAAAGGGGGTTTGGAAACACCATATATTTT. The full variable domain, with the rest looked up from reference TRBV19 and TRBJ1-3, is DGGITQSPKYLFRKEGQNVTLSCEQNLNHDAMYWYRQDPGQGLRLIYYSQIVNDFQKGDIAEGYSVSREKKESFPLTVTSAQKNPTAFYLCASSQRGFGNTIYFGEGSWLTVV.

CDR3 in amino acids: CASSLAPSLEQYF. CDR3 nucleotides: TGTGCCAGCAGCTTGGCCCCGTCCCTCGAGCAGTACTTC. The chain has TRBV5-4 and TRBJ2-7; D uncertain. The CDR3 spans 13 residues. Trimming removed 0 bases at V and 6 bases at J, with 10 bases between. Germline values: CDR1 SGHNT, CDR2 YYREEE (reference sequence).

The J gene is TRBJ2-7, the V gene TRBV4-3; possibly TRBD1 for D (6 bases). Trimming left V 4 bases short and J 3 bases short, with 19 bases between. Germline CDR1 reads LGHNA; CDR2 reads YSLEER. CDR3 length: 16 residues. CDR3 DNA: TGCGCCAGCAGCCGCCGGAGCCCAGGGGCGAGCTACGAGCAGTACTTC. Translated: CASSRRSPGASYEQYF.

The V and J genes are TRBV18 and TRBJ1-4; D is perhaps TRBD1 (6 bases). CDR1 is KGHSH, CDR2 LQKENI, per germline. V was cut by 2 bases and J by 6 bases, with 13 bases left in between. CDR3 length: 15 residues. CDR3 sequence reads: CASSPTSRGDEKLFF. The DNA for the CDR3 is TGTGCCAGCTCACCAACTTCCAGGGGAGATGAAAAACTGTTTTTT.

This rearrangement joins TRBV28 to TRBJ1-1, with a possible D match to TRBD1 (6 bases). V was trimmed by 2 bases and J by 7 bases, leaving 20 bases between them. Germline V gene sequence: CDR1 MDHEN, CDR2 SYDVKM. The CDR3 runs 16 residues. The CDR3 here is CASSLESQGKSGEAFF. The CDR3 DNA sequence: TGTGCCAGCAGTTTAGAGTCCCAGGGGAAAAGCGGTGAAGCTTTCTTT. The entire variable domain, with the rest obtained from reference TRBV28 and TRBJ1-1, is as follows: DVKVTQSSRYLVKRTGEKVFLECVQDMDHENMFWYRQDPGLGLRLIYFSYDVKMKEKGDIPEGYSVSREKKERFSLILESASTNQTSMYLCASSLESQGKSGEAFFGQGTRLTVV.

The chain is built from TRBV13 and TRBJ1-3; the D gene is possibly TRBD1 (6 bases). Between the trimmed V and J ends, which lost 2 bases and 0 bases, there was a span of 11 bases. From germline, CDR1 is PRHDT and CDR2 FYEKMQ (reference sequence). The CDR3 has 16 amino acids. As DNA, the CDR3 is TGTGCCAGCAGCTTACGGACAGCGAGCTCTGGAAACACCATATATTTT. Encoded protein: CASSLRTASSGNTIYF.